Sequencing of this TCR beta chain was carried out in a study of blood T cell repertoires in COVID-19. Across the study: Sample material is recorded as cDNA or gDNA derived from T cells, B-cell-depleted T cells, or PBMCs.

This CDR3 has 15 residues. In the source study's methods: Counts of nucleated cells, estimated from reference gene primer amplification, were obtained. This table comes from immunoSEQ multiplex PCR, and its TCRdb copy is limited to in-frame clones, with some not included. V and J calls and clone size are those listed in that table; D and trimming were worked out from the DNA. This sample has 200,000 to 250,000 clones, with 70% to 90% found just once. Enrollment of patients from Seattle took place during active infection, with longitudinal follow-up. Sample: peripheral blood. The J gene is TRBJ1-4, the V gene TRBV12-2; the tabulated D call, TRBD1, remains unverified against the DNA. TRBV12-2 is labeled a pseudogene. The TCR was taken from a man aged 50-59 years with COVID-19, enrolled during active disease. CDR3 in DNA: TGTGCAAGTCGCCACAGGGGAAGGTCTAATGAAAAACTGTTTTTT. Its translation: CASRHRGRSNEKLFF.